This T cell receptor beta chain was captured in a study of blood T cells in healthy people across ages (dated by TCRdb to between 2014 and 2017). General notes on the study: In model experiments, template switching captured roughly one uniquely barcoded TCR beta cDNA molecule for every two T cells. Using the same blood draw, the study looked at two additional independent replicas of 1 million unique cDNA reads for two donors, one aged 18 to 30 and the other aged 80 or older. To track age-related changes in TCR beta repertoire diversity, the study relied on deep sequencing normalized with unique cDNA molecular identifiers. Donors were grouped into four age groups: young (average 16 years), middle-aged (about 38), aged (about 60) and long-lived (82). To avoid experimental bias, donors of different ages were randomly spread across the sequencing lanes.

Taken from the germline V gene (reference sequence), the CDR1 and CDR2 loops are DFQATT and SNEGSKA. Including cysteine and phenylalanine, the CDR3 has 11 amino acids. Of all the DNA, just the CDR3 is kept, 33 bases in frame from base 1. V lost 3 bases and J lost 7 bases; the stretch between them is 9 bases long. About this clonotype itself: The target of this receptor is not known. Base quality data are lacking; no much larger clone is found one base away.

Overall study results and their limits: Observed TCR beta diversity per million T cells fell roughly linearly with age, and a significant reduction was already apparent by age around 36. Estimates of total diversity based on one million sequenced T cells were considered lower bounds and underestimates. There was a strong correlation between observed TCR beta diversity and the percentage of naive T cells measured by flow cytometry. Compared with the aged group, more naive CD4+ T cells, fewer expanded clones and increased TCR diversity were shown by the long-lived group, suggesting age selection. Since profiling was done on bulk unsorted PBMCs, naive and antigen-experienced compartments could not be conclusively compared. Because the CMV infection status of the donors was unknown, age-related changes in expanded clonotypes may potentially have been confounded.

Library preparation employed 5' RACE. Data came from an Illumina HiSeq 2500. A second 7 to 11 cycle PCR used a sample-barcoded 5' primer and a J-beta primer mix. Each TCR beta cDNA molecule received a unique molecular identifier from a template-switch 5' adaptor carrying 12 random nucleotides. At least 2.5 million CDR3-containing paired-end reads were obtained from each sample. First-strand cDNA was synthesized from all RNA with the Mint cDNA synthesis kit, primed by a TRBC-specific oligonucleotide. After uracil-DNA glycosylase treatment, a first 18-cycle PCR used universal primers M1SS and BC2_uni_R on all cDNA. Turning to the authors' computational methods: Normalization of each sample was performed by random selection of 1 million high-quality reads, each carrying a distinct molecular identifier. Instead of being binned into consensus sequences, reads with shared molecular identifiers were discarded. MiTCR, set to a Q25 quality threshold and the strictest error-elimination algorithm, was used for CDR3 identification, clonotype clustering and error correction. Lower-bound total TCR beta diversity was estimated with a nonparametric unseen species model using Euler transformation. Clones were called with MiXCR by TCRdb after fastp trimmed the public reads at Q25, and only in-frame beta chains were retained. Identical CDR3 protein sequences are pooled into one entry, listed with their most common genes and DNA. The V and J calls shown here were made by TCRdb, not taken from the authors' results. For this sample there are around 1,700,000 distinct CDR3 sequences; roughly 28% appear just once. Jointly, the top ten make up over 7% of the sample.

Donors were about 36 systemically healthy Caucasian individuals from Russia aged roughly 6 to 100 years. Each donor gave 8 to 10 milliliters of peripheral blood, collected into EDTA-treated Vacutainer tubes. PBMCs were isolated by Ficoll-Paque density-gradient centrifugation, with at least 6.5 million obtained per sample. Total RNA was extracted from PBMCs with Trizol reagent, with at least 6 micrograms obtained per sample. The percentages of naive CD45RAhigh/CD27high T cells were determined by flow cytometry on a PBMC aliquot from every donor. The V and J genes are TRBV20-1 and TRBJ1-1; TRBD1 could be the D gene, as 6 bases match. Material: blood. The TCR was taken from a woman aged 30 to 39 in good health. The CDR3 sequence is CSASGTFEAFF. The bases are TGCAGTGCTAGTGGGACATTTGAAGCTTTCTTT.